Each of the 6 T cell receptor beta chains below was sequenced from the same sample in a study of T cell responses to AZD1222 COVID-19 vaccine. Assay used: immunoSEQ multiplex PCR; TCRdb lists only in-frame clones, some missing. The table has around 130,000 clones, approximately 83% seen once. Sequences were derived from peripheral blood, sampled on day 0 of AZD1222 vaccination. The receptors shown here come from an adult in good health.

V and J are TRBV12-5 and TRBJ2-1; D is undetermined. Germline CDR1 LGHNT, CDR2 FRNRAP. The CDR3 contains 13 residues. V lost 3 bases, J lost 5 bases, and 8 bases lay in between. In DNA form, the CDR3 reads TGTGCTAGTGGTTTCTTAGGGAACAATGAGCAGTTCTTC. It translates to CASGFLGNNEQFF.

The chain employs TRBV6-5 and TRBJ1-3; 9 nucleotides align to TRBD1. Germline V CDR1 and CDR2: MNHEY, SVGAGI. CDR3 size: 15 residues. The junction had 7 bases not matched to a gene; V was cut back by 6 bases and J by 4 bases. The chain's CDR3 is CASSKQGARGNTIYF. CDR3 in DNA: TGTGCCAGCAGCAAACAGGGGGCTAGAGGAAACACCATATATTTT.

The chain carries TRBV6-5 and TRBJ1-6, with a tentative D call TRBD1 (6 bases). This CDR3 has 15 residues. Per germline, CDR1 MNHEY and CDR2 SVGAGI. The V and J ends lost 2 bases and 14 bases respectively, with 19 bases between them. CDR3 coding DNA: TGTGCCAGCAGTTACAGCATGGCAGGGGCTGGGTCCCTCCACTTT. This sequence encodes CASSYSMAGAGSLHF.

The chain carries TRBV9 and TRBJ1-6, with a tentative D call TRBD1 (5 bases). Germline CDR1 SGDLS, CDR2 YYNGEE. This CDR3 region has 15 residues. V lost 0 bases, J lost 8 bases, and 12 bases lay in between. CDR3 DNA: TGTGCCAGCAGCGTAGCTTGGGGCCGAGATTCACCCCTCCACTTT. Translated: CASSVAWGRDSPLHF.

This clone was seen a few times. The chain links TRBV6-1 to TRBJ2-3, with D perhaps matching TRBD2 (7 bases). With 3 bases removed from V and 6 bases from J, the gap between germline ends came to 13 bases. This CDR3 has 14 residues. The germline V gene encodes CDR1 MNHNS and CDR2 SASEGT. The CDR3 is CASSEGGALDTQYF. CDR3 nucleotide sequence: TGTGCCAGCAGTGAGGGGGGGGCCTTGGATACGCAGTATTTT.

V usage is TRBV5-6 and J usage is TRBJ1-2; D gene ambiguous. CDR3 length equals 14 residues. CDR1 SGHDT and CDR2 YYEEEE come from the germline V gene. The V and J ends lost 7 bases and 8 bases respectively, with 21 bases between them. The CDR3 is CASGPWQDPRGYTF. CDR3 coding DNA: TGTGCCAGCGGCCCATGGCAGGACCCCCGGGGCTACACCTTC.